This entry features one T cell receptor beta chain sequence. Its antigen is as yet unknown. Primed by a sample-barcoded 5' primer and a J-beta primer mix, a second PCR proceeded for about 6 to 11 cycles. A template-switch adaptor with 12 random nucleotides tagged each cDNA molecule. A single record per CDR3 protein comes from TCRdb applying MiXCR to the 5' RACE reads. The sample comprises around 1,700,000 distinct CDR3 sequences, roughly 28% of which are singletons, and 7% to 9% rests with the top ten. This sample was taken from a study of blood T cells in healthy people across ages. Study conclusions and caveats: Diversity figures based on one million T cells were deemed too low. In older individuals, TCR beta diversity per million T cells was lower, falling roughly linearly with age.

V lost 4 bases to trimming and J lost 4 bases; unmatched junction nucleotides: 7. The V gene's germline CDR1 is SGHRS and CDR2 YFSETQ. The CDR3 runs 14 residues. Researchers isolated at least 6 million PBMCs per sample. Material for sequencing was blood. The gene calls are TRBV5-1 and TRBJ1-1; 7 bases line up with TRBD1. The clonotype comes from a woman in her twenties or thirties in good health. Here the CDR3 reads CASSQGGAGTEAFF. The CDR3 DNA reads as TGCGCCAGCAGCCAAGGGGGCGCGGGCACTGAAGCTTTCTTT. The full variable domain, completed using reference TRBV5-1 and TRBJ1-1, is KAGVTQTPRYLIKTRGQQVTLSCSPISGHRSVSWYQQTPGQGLQFLFEYFSETQRNKGNFPGRFSGRQFSNSRSEMNVSTLELGDSALYLCASSQGGAGTEAFFGQGTRLTVV.